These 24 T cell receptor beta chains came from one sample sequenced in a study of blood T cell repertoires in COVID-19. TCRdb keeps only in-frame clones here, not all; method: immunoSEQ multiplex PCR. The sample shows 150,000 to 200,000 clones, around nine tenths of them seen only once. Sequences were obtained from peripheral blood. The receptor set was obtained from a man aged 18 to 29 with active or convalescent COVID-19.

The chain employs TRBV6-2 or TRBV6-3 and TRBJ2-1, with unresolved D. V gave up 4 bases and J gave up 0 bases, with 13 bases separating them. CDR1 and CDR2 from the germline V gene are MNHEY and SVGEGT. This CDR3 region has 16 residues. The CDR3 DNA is TGTGCCAGCAGTTCTCCCCAGGTGGGCTCCTACAATGAGCAGTTCTTC. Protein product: CASSSPQVGSYNEQFF.

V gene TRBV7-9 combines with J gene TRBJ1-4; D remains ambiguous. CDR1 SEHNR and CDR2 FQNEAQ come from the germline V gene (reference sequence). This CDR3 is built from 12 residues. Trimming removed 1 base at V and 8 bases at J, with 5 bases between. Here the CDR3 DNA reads TGTGCCAGCAGCTTAGTTCGGGAAAAACTGTTTTTT. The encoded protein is CASSLVREKLFF.

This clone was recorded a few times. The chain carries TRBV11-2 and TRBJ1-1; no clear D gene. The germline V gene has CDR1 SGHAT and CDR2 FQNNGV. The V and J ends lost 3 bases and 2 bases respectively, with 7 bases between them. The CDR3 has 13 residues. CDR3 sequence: CASSFPGNTEAFF. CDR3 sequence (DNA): TGTGCCAGCAGCTTCCCCGGTAACACTGAAGCTTTCTTT.

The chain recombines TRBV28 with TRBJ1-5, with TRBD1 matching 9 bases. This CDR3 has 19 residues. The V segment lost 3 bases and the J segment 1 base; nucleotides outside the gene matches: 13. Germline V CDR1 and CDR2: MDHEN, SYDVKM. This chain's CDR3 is CASSFQGTGRLGSNQPQHF. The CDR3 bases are TGTGCCAGCAGTTTCCAAGGGACAGGGCGATTAGGGAGCAATCAGCCCCAGCATTTT.

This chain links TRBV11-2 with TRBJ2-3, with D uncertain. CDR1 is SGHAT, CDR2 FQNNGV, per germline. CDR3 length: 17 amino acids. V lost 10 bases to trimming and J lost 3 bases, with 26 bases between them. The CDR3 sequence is CATRQLLKTYVTDTQYF. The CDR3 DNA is TGTGCCACCCGACAACTCTTGAAGACCTACGTAACAGATACGCAGTATTTT. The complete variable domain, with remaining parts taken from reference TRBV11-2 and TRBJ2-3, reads EAGVAQSPRYKIIEKRQSVAFWCNPISGHATLYWYQQILGQGPKLLIQFQNNGVVDDSQLPKDRFSAERLKGVDSTLKIQPAKLEDSAVYLCATRQLLKTYVTDTQYFGPGTRLTVL.

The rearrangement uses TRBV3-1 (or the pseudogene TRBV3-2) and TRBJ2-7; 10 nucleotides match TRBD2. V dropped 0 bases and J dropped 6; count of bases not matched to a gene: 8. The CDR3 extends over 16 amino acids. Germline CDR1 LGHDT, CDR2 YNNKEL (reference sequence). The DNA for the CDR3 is TGTGCCAGCAGCCAAGACGAGCGGGGGGGCCAGGCCGAGCAGTACGTC. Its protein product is CASSQDERGGQAEQYV.

Here the CDR3 DNA reads TGTGCCAGCAGTCCAACAGGCACGGGAGCTTTCTTT. This gives the protein CASSPTGTGAFF. This rearrangement joins TRBV6-5 to TRBJ1-1, with D possibly TRBD1 on 5 matching bases. CDR3 length equals 12 residues. Germline V gene lookup returns CDR1 MNHEY and CDR2 SVGAGI. Trimming stripped 5 bases from V and 10 bases from J, with 14 bases between.

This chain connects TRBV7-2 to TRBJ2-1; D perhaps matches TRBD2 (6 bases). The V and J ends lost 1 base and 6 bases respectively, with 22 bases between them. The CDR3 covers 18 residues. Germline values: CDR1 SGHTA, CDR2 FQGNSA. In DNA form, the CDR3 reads TGTGCCAGCAGCTTAGTCGGCTCCGGTGGCGGGACTGTCAATGAGCAGTTCTTC. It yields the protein CASSLVGSGGGTVNEQFF.

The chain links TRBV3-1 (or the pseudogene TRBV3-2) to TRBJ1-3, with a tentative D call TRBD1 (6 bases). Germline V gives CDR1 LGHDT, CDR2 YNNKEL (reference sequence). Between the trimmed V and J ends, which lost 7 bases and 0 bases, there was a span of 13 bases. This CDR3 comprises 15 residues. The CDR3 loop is CASTFRGSSGNTIYF. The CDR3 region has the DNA TGTGCCAGCACCTTCAGGGGTAGCTCTGGAAACACCATATATTTT.

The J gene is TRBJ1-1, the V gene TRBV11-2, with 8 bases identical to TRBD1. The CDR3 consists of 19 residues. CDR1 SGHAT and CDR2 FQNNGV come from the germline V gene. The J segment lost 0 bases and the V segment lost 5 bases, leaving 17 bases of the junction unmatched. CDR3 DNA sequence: TGTGCCAGCAGCCCCTACCCCGGACAGGGAGTGAGGATGAACACTGAAGCTTTCTTT. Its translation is CASSPYPGQGVRMNTEAFF.

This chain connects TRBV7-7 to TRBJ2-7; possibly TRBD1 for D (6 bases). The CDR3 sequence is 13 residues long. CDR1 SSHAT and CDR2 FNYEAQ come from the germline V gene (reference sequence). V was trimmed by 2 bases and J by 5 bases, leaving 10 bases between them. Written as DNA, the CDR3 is TGTGCCAGCAGCTTAAACAGGGACCACGAGCAGTACTTC. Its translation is CASSLNRDHEQYF.

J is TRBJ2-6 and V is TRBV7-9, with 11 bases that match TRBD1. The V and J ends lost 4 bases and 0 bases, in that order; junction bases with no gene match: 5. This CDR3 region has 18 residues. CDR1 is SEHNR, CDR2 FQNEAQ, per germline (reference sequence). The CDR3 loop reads CASSSQGQGGSGANVLTF. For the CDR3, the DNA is TGTGCCAGCAGCTCCCAGGGACAGGGGGGCTCTGGGGCCAACGTCCTGACTTTC.

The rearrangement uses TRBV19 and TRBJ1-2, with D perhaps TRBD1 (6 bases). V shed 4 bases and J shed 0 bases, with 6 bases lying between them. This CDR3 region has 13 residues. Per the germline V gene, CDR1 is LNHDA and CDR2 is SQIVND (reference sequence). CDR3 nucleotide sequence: TGTGCCAGTAGTAGGACAGCTAACTATGGCTACACCTTC. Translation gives CASSRTANYGYTF. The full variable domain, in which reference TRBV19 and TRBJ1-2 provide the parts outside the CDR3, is DGGITQSPKYLFRKEGQNVTLSCEQNLNHDAMYWYRQDPGQGLRLIYYSQIVNDFQKGDIAEGYSVSREKKESFPLTVTSAQKNPTAFYLCASSRTANYGYTFGSGTRLTVV.

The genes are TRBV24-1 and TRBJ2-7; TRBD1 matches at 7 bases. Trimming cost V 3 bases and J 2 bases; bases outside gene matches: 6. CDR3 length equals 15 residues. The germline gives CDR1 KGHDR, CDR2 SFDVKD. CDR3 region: CATSDPGTDPYEQYF. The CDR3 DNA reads TGTGCCACCAGTGATCCCGGGACAGACCCCTACGAGCAGTACTTC.

CDR3 DNA: TGTGCCAGCAGCCTTTGGACAGGGATGGGAAACACTGAAGCTTTCTTT. Translation gives CASSLWTGMGNTEAFF. The chain combines TRBV7-2 with TRBJ1-1; 8 bases are shared with TRBD1. V lost 5 bases and J lost 2; bases outside the gene matches: 10. The CDR3 covers 16 residues. Per the germline V gene, CDR1 is SGHTA and CDR2 is FQGNSA.

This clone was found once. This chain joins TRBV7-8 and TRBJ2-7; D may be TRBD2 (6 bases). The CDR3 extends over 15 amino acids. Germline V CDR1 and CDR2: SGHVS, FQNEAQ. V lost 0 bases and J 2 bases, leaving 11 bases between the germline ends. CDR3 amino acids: CASSLAGGGTYEQYV. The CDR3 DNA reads TGTGCCAGCAGCTTAGCAGGTGGGGGGACCTACGAGCAGTACGTC.

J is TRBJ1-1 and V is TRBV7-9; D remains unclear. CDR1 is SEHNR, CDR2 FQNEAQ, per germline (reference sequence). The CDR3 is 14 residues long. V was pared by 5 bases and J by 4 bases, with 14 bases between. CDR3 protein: CASSPQVVSTEAFF. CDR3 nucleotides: TGTGCCAGCAGCCCCCAGGTGGTGAGCACTGAAGCTTTCTTT.

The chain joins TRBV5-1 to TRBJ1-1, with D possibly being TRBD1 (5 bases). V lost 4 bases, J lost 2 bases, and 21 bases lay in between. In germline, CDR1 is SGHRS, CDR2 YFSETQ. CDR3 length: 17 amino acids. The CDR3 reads CASSPPSIDRTNTEAFF. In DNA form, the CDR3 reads TGCGCCAGCAGCCCCCCCTCCATCGACAGAACAAACACTGAAGCTTTCTTT.

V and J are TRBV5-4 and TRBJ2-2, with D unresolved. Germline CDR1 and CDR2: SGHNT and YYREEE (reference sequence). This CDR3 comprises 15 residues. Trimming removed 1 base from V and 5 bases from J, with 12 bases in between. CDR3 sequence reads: CASSLYPGSTGELFF. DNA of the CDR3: TGTGCCAGCAGCTTGTACCCAGGATCGACCGGGGAGCTGTTTTTT.

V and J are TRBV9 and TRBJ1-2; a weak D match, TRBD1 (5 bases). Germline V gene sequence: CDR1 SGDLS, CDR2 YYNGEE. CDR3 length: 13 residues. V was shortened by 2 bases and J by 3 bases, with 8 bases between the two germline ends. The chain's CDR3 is CASSVTAYYGYTF. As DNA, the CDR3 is TGTGCCAGCAGCGTGACAGCTTACTATGGCTACACCTTC.

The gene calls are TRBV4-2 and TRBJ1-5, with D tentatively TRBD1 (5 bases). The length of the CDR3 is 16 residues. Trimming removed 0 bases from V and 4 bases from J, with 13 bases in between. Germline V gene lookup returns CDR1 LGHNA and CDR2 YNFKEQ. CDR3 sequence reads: CASSQDLEGANQPQHF. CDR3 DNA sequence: TGTGCCAGCAGCCAAGATTTAGAAGGGGCTAATCAGCCCCAGCATTTT.

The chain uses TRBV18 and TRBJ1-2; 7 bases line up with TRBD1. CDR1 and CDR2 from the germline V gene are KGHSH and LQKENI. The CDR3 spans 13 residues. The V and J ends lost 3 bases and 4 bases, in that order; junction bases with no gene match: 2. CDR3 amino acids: CASSPDRTYGYTF. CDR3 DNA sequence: TGTGCCAGCTCACCGGACAGGACCTATGGCTACACCTTC.

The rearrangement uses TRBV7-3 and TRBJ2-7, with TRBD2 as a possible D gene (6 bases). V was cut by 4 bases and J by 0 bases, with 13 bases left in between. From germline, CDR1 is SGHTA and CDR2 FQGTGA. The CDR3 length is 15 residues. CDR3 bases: TGTGCCAGCAGCTGGGGGGACGGATCCTCCTACGAGCAGTACTTC. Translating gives CASSWGDGSSYEQYF.

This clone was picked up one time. CDR3 nucleotides: TGTGCCAGCAGCTTGGAGGGACAGGGGGCGAGCGGCTACACCTTC. It is translated as CASSLEGQGASGYTF. The chain uses TRBV5-5 and TRBJ1-2; 12 bases are a match to TRBD1. The V and J ends lost 0 bases and 8 bases, in that order; junction bases with no gene match: 5. The CDR3 loop spans 15 amino acids. The V gene's germline CDR1 is SGHKS and CDR2 YYEKEE (reference sequence).